This TCR beta chain was identified in a study of T cells of healthy individuals. This CDR3 is 17 amino acids long. Germline CDR1 and CDR2: MNHEY and SVGAGI. Trimming took 0 bases from V and 2 from J; bases not matched to a gene: 2. MiXCR, run by TCRdb on the 5' RACE reads, gives a single entry per CDR3 protein. The sample lists 50,000 to 55,000 distinct CDR3 sequences, roughly 14% occurring once. The V gene is TRBV6-5, the J gene TRBJ2-3; TRBD2 agrees at 13 bases. The TCR sequence derives from a human donor in good health. CDR3 sequence: CASSYSGLAGSTDTQYF. CDR3 coding DNA: TGTGCCAGCAGTTACTCGGGACTAGCGGGGTCCACAGATACGCAGTATTTT.